This T cell receptor (beta chain) was profiled in a study of CD8+ T cells in alopecia areata. Those with alopecia areata gave lesional scalp punch biopsies and peripheral blood. The CDR3 consists of 15 residues. V gave up 0 bases and J gave up 2 bases, with 10 bases separating them. The germline CDR1 and CDR2 sequences are SGHRS and YFSETQ. Investigators isolated RNA and reverse transcribed it into cDNA to act as the sequencing template. Clones were read by immunoSEQ multiplex PCR, and TCRdb kept only the in-frame ones, dropping some. The table lists around 250,000 clones, around 67% of them singletons.

The chain recombines TRBV5-1 with TRBJ2-3; D is unresolved. This receptor was obtained from a human donor with alopecia areata. Specimen: CD4+ T cells sorted from blood, collected at week 0. The DNA of the CDR3 is TGCGCCAGCAGCTTGGGGGAATGGGACACAGATACGCAGTATTTT. As protein: CASSLGEWDTDTQYF.